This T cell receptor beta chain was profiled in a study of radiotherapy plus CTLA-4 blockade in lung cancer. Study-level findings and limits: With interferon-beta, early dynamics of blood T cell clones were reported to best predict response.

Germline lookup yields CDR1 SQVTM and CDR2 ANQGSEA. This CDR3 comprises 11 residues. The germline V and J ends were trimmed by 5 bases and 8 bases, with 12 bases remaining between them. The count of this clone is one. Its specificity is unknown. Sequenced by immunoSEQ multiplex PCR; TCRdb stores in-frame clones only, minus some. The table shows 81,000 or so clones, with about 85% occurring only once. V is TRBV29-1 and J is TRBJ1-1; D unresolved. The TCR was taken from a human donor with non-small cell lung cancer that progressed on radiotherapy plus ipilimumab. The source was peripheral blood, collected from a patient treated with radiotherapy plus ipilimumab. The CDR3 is CSVPDRQEAFF. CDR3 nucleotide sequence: TGCAGCGTTCCGGACCGCCAGGAAGCTTTCTTT.